These 15 T cell receptor beta chains came from one sample sequenced in a study of metastatic and nonmetastatic thyroid tumors. TCRdb recomputed clones from the PCR reads via MiXCR. The sample lists over 40,000 clones, around 25% occurring once. None of the patients had undergone any treatment ahead of thyroid surgery. Specimen: blood. The receptors derive from a male donor with papillary thyroid cancer or a benign thyroid nodule (not recorded which). Some clones in this sample may be carry-over from other donors' samples.

This clone was observed many times. This chain connects TRBV4-1 to TRBJ1-1, with no clear D. V gave up 4 bases and J gave up 0 bases, with 15 bases separating them. CDR1 MGHRA and CDR2 YSYEKL come from the germline V gene. This CDR3 is 16 amino acids long. This CDR3 reads CASSRNAGAMNTEAFF. DNA of the CDR3: TGCGCCAGCAGCCGAAATGCGGGAGCTATGAACACTGAAGCTTTCTTT.

J is TRBJ2-7 and V is TRBV2, with TRBD1 matching 8 bases. CDR1 is SNHLY and CDR2 is FYNNEI in the germline V gene. The CDR3 contains 15 residues. V lost 6 bases and J lost 5; bases outside the gene matches: 12. CDR3 residues: CASSVDRGETHEQYF. In DNA, the CDR3 is TGTGCCAGCAGCGTTGACAGGGGAGAAACTCACGAGCAGTACTTC. The full variable domain, its missing parts supplied by reference TRBV2 and TRBJ2-7, is EPEVTQTPSHQVTQMGQEVILRCVPISNHLYFYWYRQILGQKVEFLVSFYNNEISEKSEIFDDQFSVERPDGSNFTLKIRSTKLEDSAMYFCASSVDRGETHEQYFGPGTRLTVT.

This clone showed up just a few times. J is TRBJ2-7 and V is TRBV30; D gene unclear. Trimming took 4 bases from V and 2 from J, leaving 15 bases between them. This CDR3 has 14 residues. CDR1 is GTSNPN and CDR2 is SVGIG in the germline V gene (reference sequence). This CDR3 is CAWKKGQKPYEQYF. The CDR3 DNA reads TGTGCCTGGAAAAAAGGGCAAAAACCCTACGAGCAGTACTTC. The whole variable domain, filled in from reference TRBV30 and TRBJ2-7, reads SQTIHQWPATLVQPVGSPLSLECTVEGTSNPNLYWYRQAAGRGLQLLFYSVGIGQISSEVPQNLSASRPQDRQFILSSKKLLLSDSGFYLCAWKKGQKPYEQYFGPGTRLTVT.

This clone is medium-sized. The CDR3 bases are TGTGCCAGCACCTTTAAGGGAAGCCTATTGGGCTACACCTTC. It codes for CASTFKGSLLGYTF. The chain links TRBV12-3 or TRBV12-4 to TRBJ1-2, with no clear D. V lost 7 bases and J lost 8, with 20 bases in between. CDR3 length: 14 amino acids.

This clone came up many times. The gene calls are TRBV12-3 or TRBV12-4 and TRBJ2-1, with D hard to call. CDR3 length equals 15 residues. Deletions cut 5 bases from V and 0 bases from J, with 11 bases between. CDR3 region: CASSPPKSSYNEQFF. For the CDR3, the DNA is TGTGCCAGCAGTCCGCCGAAGAGCTCCTACAATGAGCAGTTCTTC.

This clone was counted ten times or more. The gene calls are TRBV6-4 and TRBJ2-2, with D unresolved. V lost 0 bases, J lost 3 bases, and 2 bases lay in between. This CDR3 contains 13 residues. The germline V gene has CDR1 MRHNA and CDR2 SNTAGT. DNA of the CDR3: TGTGCCAGCAGTGACTCGGACACCGGGGAGCTGTTTTTT. This codes for CASSDSDTGELFF.

This sequence joins TRBV20-1 and TRBJ1-1, with unresolved D. CDR1 and CDR2 from the germline V gene are DFQATT and SNEGSKA (reference sequence). Trimming stripped 3 bases from V and 2 bases from J, with 10 bases between. The CDR3 length is 13 residues. CDR3 region: CSASLQHNTEAFF. For the CDR3, the DNA is TGCAGTGCTAGCCTCCAACACAACACTGAAGCTTTCTTT.

There are many counts of this clone. Being one base from a much bigger clone, this may be a read error. This chain joins TRBV20-1 and TRBJ2-1; no clear D. This CDR3 is 15 amino acids long. V lost 1 base, J lost 4 bases, and 14 bases lay in between. Germline loops: CDR1 DFQATT, CDR2 SNEGSKA (reference sequence). CDR3 region: CSARASTGGYNEQFF. CDR3 bases: TGCAGTGCTAGAGCTTCGACTGGTGGTTACAATGAGCAGTTCTTC.

The genes are TRBV12-3 or TRBV12-4 and TRBJ2-1; a weak D match, TRBD2 (5 bases). The length of the CDR3 is 16 residues. Trimming removed 8 bases at V and 4 bases at J, with 21 bases between. The CDR3 bases are TGTGCCAGCGGTTCCCCTGGGCTAGCAGCTTACAATGAGCAGTTCTTC. Its protein product is CASGSPGLAAYNEQFF.

This clone has more than one count but fewer than ten. The gene calls are TRBV6-5 and TRBJ2-7; TRBD1 matches at 7 bases. From germline, CDR1 is MNHEY and CDR2 SVGAGI. V shed 3 bases, J shed 2 bases, and the junction held 4 bases outside the gene matches. The CDR3 covers 14 residues. CDR3 residues: CASSYGTEAYEQYF. DNA of the CDR3: TGTGCCAGCAGTTATGGGACAGAGGCCTACGAGCAGTACTTC.

The CDR3 protein is CASSSPGTRTATFYEQYF. The CDR3 region has the DNA TGTGCCAGCAGCTCACCCGGGACTAGGACAGCTACCTTCTACGAGCAGTACTTC. The rearrangement uses TRBV11-1 and TRBJ2-7; 8 bases are shared with TRBD2. Germline V gene data show CDR1 as SGHAT and CDR2 as FQDESV (reference sequence). CDR3 length: 18 amino acids. The V segment lost 4 bases and the J segment 3 bases; nucleotides outside the gene matches: 17.

This clone was seen many times. The chain recombines TRBV6-1 with TRBJ2-3; D is unclear. Trimming took 6 bases from V and 5 from J, leaving 15 bases between them. There are 14 residues in the CDR3. Germline V gene sequence: CDR1 MNHNS, CDR2 SASEGT. The CDR3 reads CASSESPRLDTQYF. Written as DNA, the CDR3 is TGTGCCAGCAGCGAATCACCTCGATTAGATACGCAGTATTTT.

This clone was seen ten or more times. The chain combines TRBV20-1 with TRBJ1-4; 8 bases fit TRBD1. Germline V gives CDR1 DFQATT, CDR2 SNEGSKA (reference sequence). V gave up 2 bases and J gave up 6 bases; unmatched junction bases: 8. This CDR3 spans 15 amino acids. CDR3 coding DNA: TGCAGTGCTAGACCCTTGGACAGGGCTGATGAAAAACTGTTTTTT. Its protein is CSARPLDRADEKLFF.

CDR3 in amino acids: CASSLNPGGGSNEQFF. CDR3 nucleotides: TGTGCCAGCAGTTTGAACCCAGGGGGGGGATCGAATGAGCAGTTCTTC. V is TRBV7-3 and J is TRBJ2-1; D is tentatively TRBD1 or TRBD2 (7 bases each). V gave up 6 bases and J gave up 7 bases, with 22 bases separating them. The germline gives CDR1 SGHTA, CDR2 FQGTGA. This CDR3 spans 16 amino acids.

This clone was seen a handful of times. The rearrangement uses TRBV6-2 or TRBV6-3 and TRBJ2-7, with 7 bases aligning to TRBD2. V lost 6 bases and J lost 4; bases outside the gene matches: 15. The CDR3 extends over 16 amino acids. Germline V gene sequence: CDR1 MNHEY, CDR2 SVGEGT. CDR3 residues: CASSAPGGEYIYEQYF. In DNA, the CDR3 is TGTGCCAGCAGCGCCCCTGGGGGGGAATACATATACGAGCAGTACTTC.